Following are 30 T cell receptor beta chains from one sample sequenced in a study of T cell repertoires in cytomegalovirus infection. TCRdb re-called the reads through MiXCR, storing one row per CDR3 protein. The sample includes about 310,000 distinct CDR3 sequences, around a sixth seen only once; the top ten take 12%. Material for sequencing was PBMCs. The receptors here all came from a human donor in good health (CMV status not recorded). Some clones in this sample may be carry-over from other donors' samples.

About this clonotype itself: At one of its ends the junction is not consistent with the germline gene, which may arise from a read error. V gene TRBV9 combines with J gene TRBJ2-3; unclear D gene. Per germline, CDR1 SGDLS and CDR2 YYNGEE. The CDR3 sequence is 14 residues long. The CDR3 loop reads CASSVGVGTDMQYF. The CDR3 region has the DNA TGTGCCAGCAGCGTAGGGGTCGGAACAGATATGCAGTATTTT.

This clonotype was picked up a small number of times. CDR3 bases: TGTGCCATTACAGGGGACTATGGCTACACCTTC. Its protein is CAITGDYGYTF. The rearrangement links TRBV10-3 to TRBJ1-2; the match to TRBD1 covers 7 bases. The V segment lost 9 bases and the J segment 3 bases; nucleotides outside the gene matches: 1. Germline V gene data show CDR1 as ENHRY and CDR2 as SYGVKD. This CDR3 comprises 11 residues.

Note on this clonotype: With a much larger clone just one base away, this may be a read error. This rearrangement joins TRBV28 to TRBJ1-2; no clear D. The CDR3 has 13 amino acids. Germline CDR1 and CDR2: MDHEN and SYDVKM. With 4 bases removed from V and 3 bases from J, the gap between germline ends came to 9 bases. The CDR3 reads CASSSLDHYGYTF. The CDR3, as DNA: TGTGCCAGCAGTTCCCTAGACCACTATGGCTACACCTTC.

J is TRBJ2-7 and V is TRBV5-4; 7 nucleotides agree with TRBD1. The germline V gene encodes CDR1 SGHNT and CDR2 YYREEE (reference sequence). This CDR3 spans 15 amino acids. V trimming: 4 bases; J trimming: 1 base; junction bases outside the gene matches: 8. The CDR3 DNA sequence: TGTGCCAGCAGCGTCCAATTGGGACAGTCCTACGAGCAGTACTTC. Its translation is CASSVQLGQSYEQYF.

This clonotype was detected only a few times. The CDR3 region is CSAGDTSNTGELFF. In nucleotides, the CDR3 is TGCAGTGCCGGGGACACCTCGAACACCGGGGAGCTGTTTTTT. The genes are TRBV20-1 and TRBJ2-2; a possible D gene is TRBD1 (6 bases). The V end was cut by 6 bases, the J end by 0 bases, with 11 bases between. There are 14 residues in the CDR3. Germline V CDR1 and CDR2: DFQATT, SNEGSKA (reference sequence).

The chain couples TRBV20-1 to TRBJ2-1; 7 bases align to TRBD1. This CDR3 is built from 12 residues. Germline assignment: CDR1 DFQATT and CDR2 SNEGSKA (reference sequence). After removal of 3 bases from V and 6 bases from J, the junction contained 2 bases not matched to a gene. For the CDR3, the DNA is TGCAGTGCTAGGTCAGGGGGCAATGAGCAGTTCTTC. Its protein product is CSARSGGNEQFF.

This clonotype has a count of ten or more. The chain couples TRBV6-1 to TRBJ2-5; perhaps TRBD2 as D (5 bases). Trimming cost V 5 bases and J 3 bases, with 13 bases left between them. Germline CDR1 MNHNS, CDR2 SASEGT. CDR3 length equals 14 residues. This CDR3 is CASSSQTLEETQYF. In DNA form, the CDR3 reads TGTGCCAGCAGTTCCCAGACACTAGAAGAGACCCAGTACTTC.

Details on this clonotype: A junction boundary mismatches the germline segment, possibly from a read error. The chain joins TRBV7-7 to TRBJ2-1; no definite D call. This CDR3 comprises 15 residues. Germline V lookup: CDR1 SSHAT, CDR2 FNYEAQ (reference sequence). The DNA of the CDR3 is TGTGCTAGCAGCTTAGGAACGACGGCATACAATGAGCAGTTCTTC. It yields the protein CASSLGTTAYNEQFF.

The chain joins TRBV25-1 to TRBJ2-7; 8 bases are a match to TRBD2. V dropped 4 bases and J dropped 1; count of bases not matched to a gene: 3. The CDR3 has 14 amino acids. The germline gives CDR1 MGHDK, CDR2 SYGVNS. CDR3: CASSVSGGSYEQYF. CDR3 sequence (DNA): TGTGCCAGCAGTGTATCGGGGGGGTCCTACGAGCAGTACTTC.

The chain joins TRBV19 to TRBJ2-1, with 7 bases matching TRBD1. CDR1 LNHDA and CDR2 SQIVND come from the germline V gene (reference sequence). This CDR3 spans 14 amino acids. The junction had 10 bases not matched to a gene; V was cut back by 9 bases and J by 5 bases. The CDR3 here is CASSTGEPHNEQFF. CDR3 bases: TGTGCCAGCAGCACAGGGGAACCTCACAATGAGCAGTTCTTC.

This clonotype was seen a handful of times. The chain uses TRBV20-1 and TRBJ1-3; D gene ambiguous. This CDR3 region has 13 residues. The germline V gene has CDR1 DFQATT and CDR2 SNEGSKA (reference sequence). Trimming stripped 0 bases from V and 8 bases from J, with 11 bases between. The CDR3 loop is CSARDSGTDTIYF. The CDR3 DNA follows: TGCAGTGCTAGAGACAGCGGTACGGACACCATATATTTT.

This clonotype was detected only once. One base away lies a much larger clone, so this may be a sequencing read error. The J gene is TRBJ2-5, the V gene TRBV12-5; D tentatively reads TRBD1 or TRBD2 (6 bases each). The CDR3 has 16 amino acids. Germline lookup yields CDR1 LGHNT and CDR2 FRNRAP. The CDR3 coding sequence is TGTGCTAGTGGTCCCGTGGGGGGCCTTCGCCAAGAGAACCAGTACTTC. Translated: CASGPVGGLRQENQYF.

The chain employs TRBV6-1 and TRBJ2-1; 12 bases align to TRBD2. Germline lookup yields CDR1 MNHNS and CDR2 SASEGT. This CDR3 spans 16 amino acids. J lost 5 bases, V lost 5 bases, and 7 bases had no gene match. The CDR3 nucleotides are TGTGCCAGCAGTTCCCATCTAGCGGGGGGGAACAATGAGCAGTTCTTC. Protein: CASSSHLAGGNNEQFF.

This clonotype was detected many times. This chain uses TRBV7-2 with TRBJ1-5, with a possible D match to TRBD1 (5 bases). This CDR3 has 17 amino acids. Germline loops: CDR1 SGHTA, CDR2 FQGNSA. V shed 5 bases and J shed 15 bases, with 32 bases lying between them. The CDR3 nucleotides are TGTGCCAGCAGCCACGGCGGGGTCCAGGGTACCAAATTGGCCGCGCATTTT. Translation: CASSHGGVQGTKLAAHF.

This clonotype was counted between two and nine times. The chain recombines TRBV6-2 or TRBV6-3 with TRBJ2-2; D possibly corresponds to TRBD1 (5 bases). Trimming removed 0 bases from V and 6 bases from J, with 23 bases in between. The CDR3 length is 19 residues. From germline, CDR1 is MNHEY and CDR2 SVGEGT. CDR3: CASSYSNRREAYRAGELFF. DNA of the CDR3: TGTGCCAGCAGTTACTCGAACCGCAGGGAAGCTTATCGGGCCGGGGAGCTGTTTTTT.

The chain carries TRBV11-2 and TRBJ2-3; possibly TRBD1 for D (5 bases). This CDR3 spans 14 amino acids. CDR1 is SGHAT, CDR2 FQNNGV, per germline. Trimming left V 0 bases short and J 4 bases short, with 8 bases between. The CDR3 bases are TGTGCCAGCAGCTTAGATGCAGGGCCAGATACGCAGTATTTT. Protein sequence: CASSLDAGPDTQYF.

The J gene is TRBJ1-1, the V gene TRBV10-2; no reliable D call. The CDR3 consists of 10 residues. V was shortened by 7 bases and J by 4 bases, with 4 bases between the two germline ends. CDR1 is WSHSY and CDR2 is SAAADI in the germline V gene. In DNA, the CDR3 is TGCGCCAGCACCCGCACTGAAGCTTTCTTT. Translation gives CASTRTEAFF.

The chain is built from TRBV2 and TRBJ1-2, with 8 positions matching TRBD1. The germline V gene encodes CDR1 SNHLY and CDR2 FYNNEI. The J segment lost 4 bases and the V segment lost 5 bases, leaving 6 bases of the junction unmatched. This CDR3 is 14 amino acids long. The CDR3 loop reads CASSLVTGVYGYTF. CDR3 coding DNA: TGTGCCAGCAGTCTTGTGACAGGGGTCTATGGCTACACCTTC.

The sample holds many counts of this clonotype. The chain employs TRBV7-8 and TRBJ2-1; D unclear. The V and J ends lost 5 bases and 0 bases respectively, with 11 bases between them. CDR1 and CDR2 (germline): SGHVS, FQNEAQ. This CDR3 contains 15 residues. The DNA for the CDR3 is TGTGCCAGCAGCCCAGGACGGAGCTCCTACAATGAGCAGTTCTTC. It encodes CASSPGRSSYNEQFF. The variable domain in full, completed from reference TRBV7-8 and TRBJ2-1, reads GAGVSQSPRYKVAKRGQDVALRCDPISGHVSLFWYQQALGQGPEFLTYFQNEAQLDKSGLPSDRFFAERPEGSVSTLKIQRTQQEDSAVYLCASSPGRSSYNEQFFGPGTRLTVL.

This clonotype was counted many times. The V and J genes are TRBV7-2 and TRBJ2-3; D unresolved. CDR1 is SGHTA and CDR2 is FQGNSA in the germline V gene. CDR3 length equals 15 residues. V was cut by 4 bases and J by 7 bases, with 18 bases left in between. The CDR3 reads CASSSLGRLTNTQYF. CDR3 DNA: TGTGCCAGCAGCTCTCTGGGTAGACTGACGAATACGCAGTATTTT.

V is TRBV12-3 or TRBV12-4 and J is TRBJ2-2; a weak D match, TRBD1 (6 bases). V was clipped by 11 bases and J by 1 base, with 14 bases between them. CDR3 length equals 14 residues. CDR3 sequence reads: CAVMGALNTGELFF. The CDR3 coding sequence is TGTGCCGTGATGGGGGCTCTGAACACCGGGGAGCTGTTTTTT.

This clonotype was observed many times. The genes are TRBV6-2 or TRBV6-3 and TRBJ1-2; tentative D call: TRBD1 (5 bases). Per germline, CDR1 MNHEY and CDR2 SVGEGT. The CDR3 is 13 amino acids. Trimming took off 6 bases at V and 4 bases at J, with 12 bases between the two ends. CDR3: CASRQDTLYGYTF. For the CDR3, the DNA is TGTGCCAGCAGGCAGGACACCCTCTATGGCTACACCTTC.

The CDR3 sequence is CASIHRTSDSYEQYF. The CDR3 DNA reads as TGTGCCAGCATCCACAGGACTAGCGACTCCTACGAGCAGTACTTC. The rearrangement joins TRBV7-9 to TRBJ2-7, with 9 nucleotides matching TRBD2. CDR1 SEHNR and CDR2 FQNEAQ come from the germline V gene (reference sequence). There are 15 residues in the CDR3. Trimming removed 7 bases from V and 0 bases from J; junction bases left unmatched: 7.

The V call is TRBV12-3 or TRBV12-4, the J call TRBJ2-2; D is ambiguous. This CDR3 has 13 residues. V lost 5 bases to trimming and J lost 7 bases, with 11 bases between them. The CDR3 DNA sequence: TGTGCCAGCAGTCCGGATCTTCTCGGGGAGCTGTTTTTT. Encoded protein: CASSPDLLGELFF.

The CDR3 nucleotides are TGTGCCAGCAGTTCAGGCCCCATTGAGCAGTTCTTC. It specifies CASSSGPIEQFF. The chain recombines TRBV6-2 or TRBV6-3 with TRBJ2-1; no clear D. The V gene's germline CDR1 is MNHEY and CDR2 SVGEGT. Between the trimmed V and J ends, which lost 4 bases and 9 bases, there was a span of 10 bases. This CDR3 has 12 residues.

The V gene is TRBV18, the J gene TRBJ2-1, with 7 positions matching TRBD1. CDR3 length equals 15 residues. The ends lost 6 bases at V and 0 bases at J; junction bases unmatched: 5. Germline V gives CDR1 KGHSH, CDR2 LQKENI. CDR3 sequence: CASSPDRSSYNEQFF. Written as DNA, the CDR3 is TGTGCCAGCTCCCCGGACAGGAGCTCCTACAATGAGCAGTTCTTC.

This clonotype has ten or more counts. The gene calls are TRBV7-2 and TRBJ1-5, with 11 bases identical to TRBD1. This CDR3 has 16 residues. The trim removed 2 bases at V and 7 bases at J, leaving 7 bases unmatched. Germline assignment: CDR1 SGHTA and CDR2 FQGNSA. CDR3 coding DNA: TGTGCCAGCAGCTTATTCGGACAGGGGGCAGGGCAGCCCCAGCATTTT. It specifies CASSLFGQGAGQPQHF. Together with reference TRBV7-2 and TRBJ1-5, the CDR3 gives the full variable domain: GAGVSQSPSNKVTEKGKDVELRCDPISGHTALYWYRQSLGQGLEFLIYFQGNSAPDKSGLPSDRFSAERTGGSVSTLTIQRTQQEDSAVYLCASSLFGQGAGQPQHFGDGTRLSIL.

The chain joins TRBV12-3 or TRBV12-4 to TRBJ1-1; D might be TRBD1 (5 bases). The V end was cut by 5 bases, the J end by 3 bases, with 7 bases between. The CDR3 length is 12 residues. The CDR3 is CASSEGYTEAFF. CDR3 nucleotides: TGTGCCAGCAGTGAGGGGTACACTGAAGCTTTCTTT.

The sample holds a few counts of this clonotype. The chain employs TRBV2 and TRBJ1-1, with D unresolved. Between the trimmed V and J ends, which lost 5 bases and 1 base, there was a span of 5 bases. Germline CDR1 reads SNHLY; CDR2 reads FYNNEI. There are 12 residues in the CDR3. The chain's CDR3 is CASSHKNTEAFF. The CDR3 DNA follows: TGTGCCAGCAGTCACAAGAACACTGAAGCTTTCTTT.

There are a few counts of this clonotype. This sequence joins TRBV12-3 or TRBV12-4 and TRBJ1-2; D possibly corresponds to TRBD1 (5 bases). V dropped 5 bases and J dropped 2 bases, with 18 bases sitting between them. The CDR3 contains 16 residues. This CDR3 reads CASSPYGGGVNYGYTF. The CDR3 coding sequence is TGTGCCAGCAGTCCGTATGGGGGGGGAGTGAACTATGGCTACACCTTC.